This T cell receptor beta chain was sequenced in a study of blood T cell repertoires in COVID-19. Whole-study context: Acute and convalescent COVID-19 specimens originated in the United States, Italy and Spain. PBMCs, B-cell-depleted T cells, or T cells were the source of the cDNA or gDNA that made up the material.

Authors' processing steps: The authors estimated nucleated cell counts from reference gene primer amplification. Some clones are missing from TCRdb's copy, which holds only in-frame ones; the method was immunoSEQ multiplex PCR. The DNA gave D and trimming, while V, J and clone size come from that table. Of about 180,000 clones listed, approximately 83% are singletons. The V gene lost 5 bases and the J gene lost 6 bases, with 11 bases spanning the gap. Germline loops: CDR1 PRHDT, CDR2 FYEKMQ (reference sequence). The CDR3 sequence is 14 residues long. The gene calls are TRBV13 and TRBJ1-6; D is ambiguous. This TCR was recovered from a human donor in a cohort sampled during active COVID-19. Sequencing was performed on peripheral blood. CDR3 coding DNA: TGTGCCAGCAGCGGTGAGAGGAGTAATTCACCCCTCCACTTT. It yields the protein CASSGERSNSPLHF.